A selection of T cell receptor beta chains follows, all from one sample in a study of OX40 agonist ivuxolimab in advanced cancers. Repertoires were generated with immunoSEQ multiplex PCR, while TCRdb's copy carries only in-frame clones and drops some. The sample contains more than 50,000 clones, about 88% of which appear only once. The source material was CD4+ or CD8+ T cells sorted from blood, sampled in a trial of the OX40 agonist ivuxolimab. Source of these receptors: an adult with an advanced solid tumor such as melanoma, head and neck, liver or kidney cancer. The CDR3 runs from the conserved cysteine through the conserved F or W. Fields, in order: V gene, clone size, J gene, D gene, CDR3 protein, CDR3 DNA. The D gene is left open where the match is weak. Not every row has a clone size; where given, it reads once, few, many or a size class.

>TRBV19|NA|TRBJ2-1|TRBD2
CASTPGASGSLNEQFF
TGTGCCAGTACCCCAGGCGCGAGCGGGAGTTTAAATGAGCAGTTCTTC
>TRBV5-1|once|TRBJ1-3|NA
CASSPYSLSGNTIYF
TGCGCCAGCAGCCCATACAGTCTCTCTGGAAACACCATATATTTT
>TRBV15|NA|TRBJ2-1|TRBD1
CATSTYRGLSYNEQFF
TGTGCCACCAGCACTTACAGGGGCCTCTCCTACAATGAGCAGTTCTTC
>TRBV18|NA|TRBJ2-7|TRBD1
CASSPGTVSYEQYF
TGTGCCAGCTCACCAGGGACAGTTTCCTACGAGCAGTACTTC
>TRBV4-1|NA|TRBJ2-5|TRBD1
CASSQGTGFEGETQYF
TGCGCCAGCAGCCAGGGGACAGGGTTTGAGGGCGAGACCCAGTACTTC
>TRBV27|NA|TRBJ2-4|TRBD1
CASSPGGLAKNIQYF
TGTGCCAGTTCTCCAGGGGGCTTAGCCAAAAACATTCAGTACTTC
>TRBV2|NA|TRBJ2-1|NA
CASSETGSEYNEQFF
TGTGCCAGCAGTGAGACCGGGAGCGAGTACAATGAGCAGTTCTTC
>TRBV25-1|NA|TRBJ2-2|NA
CASRGTENTGELFF
TGTGCCAGCAGGGGGACTGAGAACACCGGGGAGCTGTTTTTT
>TRBV9|NA|TRBJ2-3|NA
CASSVVPVFTTGEVERDTQYF
TGTGCCAGCAGCGTAGTTCCCGTATTCACGACTGGCGAGGTAGAGAGAGATACGCAGTATTTT
>TRBV4-1|NA|TRBJ2-7|NA
CASSQDRNSYEQYF
TGCGCCAGCAGCCAAGACAGGAACTCCTACGAGCAGTACTTC
>TRBV11-3|NA|TRBJ2-1|TRBD2
CASSLHGAGENEQFF
TGTGCCAGCAGCTTACACGGGGCGGGAGAGAATGAGCAGTTCTTC
>TRBV27|NA|TRBJ2-7|NA
CASSSRRTRQATYEQYF
TGTGCCAGCAGTTCTCGCCGGACCCGACAGGCAACATACGAGCAGTACTTC
>TRBV11-3|NA|TRBJ1-2|TRBD1
CASSRDRYYGYTF
TGTGCCAGCAGTCGGGACAGATACTATGGCTACACCTTC
>TRBV7-8|NA|TRBJ2-5|NA
CASSLAGAGSSLRETQYF
TGTGCCAGCAGCCTCGCGGGCGCGGGAAGCTCCCTTCGGGAGACCCAGTACTTC
>TRBV11-3|NA|TRBJ2-7|TRBD1
CASSQDRGKYEQYF
TGTGCCAGCTCCCAGGACAGGGGAAAATACGAGCAGTACTTC
>TRBV2|once|TRBJ2-2|NA
CASSEDRRGPGELFF
TGTGCCAGCAGTGAGGACAGGAGGGGCCCCGGGGAGCTGTTTTTT
>TRBV30|few|TRBJ1-2|TRBD1
CAWSVWDRGYGYTF
TGTGCCTGGAGTGTATGGGACAGAGGCTATGGCTACACCTTC
>TRBV28|NA|TRBJ2-7|TRBD1
CASSYPGGGYEQYF
TGTGCCAGCAGTTACCCAGGGGGCGGCTACGAGCAGTACTTC
>TRBV11-2|NA|TRBJ2-7|TRBD1
CASRRRPGTGVSYEQYF
TGTGCCAGCCGTAGAAGACCGGGAACAGGGGTATCCTACGAGCAGTACTTC
>TRBV7-3|NA|TRBJ1-1|NA
CASSLSPRSTEAFF
TGTGCCAGCAGCTTAAGCCCCCGGTCCACTGAAGCTTTCTTT
>TRBV7-2|NA|TRBJ2-2|TRBD2
CASRLPGLDGGELFF
TGTGCCAGCAGACTCCCGGGACTAGATGGCGGGGAGCTGTTTTTT
>TRBV28|NA|TRBJ2-6|NA
CASMRGGSGANVLTF
TGTGCCAGCATGCGTGGGGGTTCAGGGGCCAACGTCCTGACTTTC
>TRBV11-2|NA|TRBJ1-1|NA
CASSSPGPREAFF
TGTGCCAGCAGCTCCCCGGGACCCCGGGAGGCTTTCTTT
>TRBV7-8|NA|TRBJ1-2|TRBD1
CASSLKEQGANYGYTF
TGTGCCAGCAGCTTAAAGGAGCAGGGGGCGAACTATGGCTACACCTTC
>TRBV10-2|NA|TRBJ2-3|NA
CASSEGRAWTDTQYF
TGCGCCAGCAGTGAGGGCAGGGCATGGACAGATACGCAGTATTTT
>TRBV2|once|TRBJ2-5|NA
CASSPGQQETQYF
TGTGCCAGCAGTCCGGGACAACAAGAGACCCAGTACTTC
>TRBV13|NA|TRBJ1-2|TRBD1
CASSSTRLDRVHGYTF
TGTGCCAGCAGCTCGACCCGACTGGACAGGGTGCATGGCTACACCTTC
>TRBV10-2|NA|TRBJ2-7|NA
CASSESLTGNYEQYF
TGCGCCAGCAGTGAAAGCCTGACGGGGAACTACGAGCAGTACTTC
>TRBV2|NA|TRBJ1-6|NA
CASSESADLVSPLHF
TGTGCCAGCAGTGAATCGGCAGATTTGGTCTCACCCCTCCACTTT
>TRBV7-8|NA|TRBJ2-2|NA
CASRPTGNTGELFF
TGTGCCAGCAGGCCGACAGGGAACACCGGGGAGCTGTTTTTT
>TRBV15|NA|TRBJ2-5|NA
CATRRPGRETQYF
TGTGCCACCCGCCGTCCGGGTAGGGAGACCCAGTACTTC
>TRBV18|NA|TRBJ2-1|TRBD2
CASSPASGRSNEQFF
TGTGCCAGCTCACCTGCTAGCGGGAGAAGTAATGAGCAGTTCTTC
>TRBV10-2|NA|TRBJ2-3|NA
CASRESEQARDTQYF
TGCGCCAGCAGAGAATCGGAACAAGCGCGAGATACGCAGTATTTT
>TRBV2|NA|TRBJ1-4|NA
CASSEAVAQPNEKLFF
TGTGCCAGCAGTGAAGCCGTCGCGCAGCCGAATGAAAAACTGTTTTTT
>TRBV7-9|NA|TRBJ2-3|NA
CASSPDGPTDTQYF
TGTGCCAGCAGCCCGGACGGCCCCACAGATACGCAGTATTTT
>TRBV5-6|NA|TRBJ2-7|NA
CASSLGAGPSYEQYF
TGTGCCAGCAGCTTGGGGGCGGGGCCAAGCTACGAGCAGTACTTC
>TRBV28|NA|TRBJ1-1|NA
CASSSTVNTEAFF
TGTGCCAGCAGTTCGACGGTGAACACTGAAGCTTTCTTT
>TRBV18|NA|TRBJ2-1|NA
CASSPRPPELGEQFF
TGTGCCAGCTCACCACGGCCCCCAGAACTGGGTGAGCAGTTCTTC
>TRBV18|NA|TRBJ2-7|TRBD1
CASSRFPPGQGFGEQYF
TGTGCCAGCTCACGATTTCCACCGGGACAGGGTTTCGGGGAGCAGTACTTC
>TRBV7-6|once|TRBJ2-7|TRBD2
CASSSLAGGNYEQYF
TGTGCCAGCAGCTCATTAGCGGGAGGGAACTACGAGCAGTACTTC
>TRBV10-3|few|TRBJ1-5|NA
CAISEMVQQPQHF
TGTGCCATCAGTGAGATGGTTCAGCAGCCCCAGCATTTT
>TRBV6-6|NA|TRBJ2-7|TRBD1
CASRDRYEQYF
TGTGCCAGCAGGGACAGGTACGAGCAGTACTTC
>TRBV9|NA|TRBJ2-1|TRBD2
CASSLDLAGGNNEQFF
TGTGCCAGCAGCCTCGATCTAGCGGGAGGGAACAATGAGCAGTTCTTC
>TRBV19|NA|TRBJ2-1|NA
CASSIERTFSSYNEQFF
TGTGCCAGTAGTATAGAGCGGACGTTTAGCTCCTACAATGAGCAGTTCTTC
>TRBV4-3|NA|TRBJ1-5|NA
CASSQDWVGDQPQHF
TGCGCCAGCAGCCAGGACTGGGTGGGGGATCAGCCCCAGCATTTT
>TRBV10-1|NA|TRBJ2-1|TRBD2
CASSVSGGLAGRNEQFF
TGCGCCAGCAGTGTATCAGGGGGACTAGCGGGTCGGAATGAGCAGTTCTTC
>TRBV6-5|NA|TRBJ2-1|TRBD1
CASSPDDRVRIF
TGTGCCAGCAGTCCTGACGACAGGGTAAGGATCTTC
>TRBV28|NA|TRBJ2-7|NA
CASSLYSSREQYF
TGTGCCAGCAGTTTATATAGCTCGAGGGAGCAGTACTTC
>TRBV6-1|few|TRBJ2-7|TRBD2
CASSELEDGTSGRAPYEQYF
TGTGCCAGCAGTGAACTGGAGGACGGGACTAGCGGGAGGGCACCCTACGAGCAGTACTTC
>TRBV19|NA|TRBJ1-5|NA
CASSMQGGQPQHF
TGTGCCAGTAGTATGCAGGGAGGTCAGCCCCAGCATTTT